This T cell receptor (beta chain) was recovered during a study of human T cells and chemical hapten exposure. The CDR3 consists of 11 residues. Trimming removed 4 bases at V and 8 bases at J, with 6 bases between. Looked up from germline, CDR1 is SEHNR and CDR2 is FQNEAQ (reference sequence). Described time point: pre-sensitization, week 0. Treatment of the sample: therapeutic diphenylcyclopropenone sensitization with weekly scalp DPC. One entry per CDR3 protein, called by TCRdb with MiXCR from the RACE reads. This table has around 110,000 distinct CDR3 sequences, more than 10% appearing once. This chain joins TRBV7-9 and TRBJ2-1; no reliable D call. This specimen was whole blood, taken in connection with sensitization to the hapten diphenylcyclopropenone (DPC). This clonotype was sampled from a woman aged 50 to 65 with alopecia areata. Some clones in this sample may be carry-over from other donors' samples. CDR3 amino acids: CASSSTYEQFF. CDR3 nucleotides: TGTGCCAGCAGCTCAACATATGAGCAGTTCTTC.